The 28 T cell receptor beta chains below come from one sample, sequenced in a study of tumor and adjacent non-tumor tissue in lung cancer. A modified ARM-PCR protocol with three rounds of nested PCR amplified TCRbeta. TCRdb fed the multiplex PCR reads into MiXCR, producing one record per CDR3 protein. The sample holds more than 85,000 distinct CDR3 sequences, roughly 74% seen once. No cell sorting was done before RNA was extracted from the tissue. Sequencing input: lung tumor tissue. These receptors were taken from a woman in her sixties with non-small cell lung cancer.

On this clonotype: Since the CDR3 does not end with the conserved phenylalanine or tryptophan, this likely comes from a read error. Because the CDR3's place on the DNA is in doubt, the DNA is left out and the CDR3 is given as listed by TCRdb. The rearrangement links TRBV6-5 to TRBJ1-6; the table gives TRBD1 as D, unverified against the DNA. The germline V gene encodes CDR1 MNHEY and CDR2 SVGAGI. The CDR3 is made up of 12 amino acids, end residues included. CDR3 protein: CANPGTCSHLPI.

As concerns this clonotype: Since a much larger clone is just one base distant, this may be a read error. The J gene is TRBJ2-2, the V gene TRBV6-5; D possibly corresponds to TRBD1 (5 bases). Germline V gene sequence: CDR1 MNHEY, CDR2 SVGAGI. CDR3 length: 14 residues. V dropped 7 bases and J dropped 3 bases, with 12 bases sitting between them. CDR3 residues: CASKFHRYTGELFF. DNA for the CDR3: TGTGCCAGCAAATTCCACAGGTACACCGGGGAGCTGTTTTTT.

This clonotype came up a few times. The chain uses TRBV5-4 and TRBJ2-7, with TRBD1 matching 8 bases. With V trimmed by 6 bases and J by 5 bases, 10 bases remained unmatched. The CDR3 consists of 14 residues. CDR1 is SGHNT, CDR2 YYREEE, per germline (reference sequence). CDR3 in amino acids: CASTGDRSPHEQYF. Here the CDR3 DNA reads TGTGCCAGCACCGGGGACAGGTCTCCCCACGAGCAGTACTTC.

As concerns this clonotype: The conserved phenylalanine or tryptophan normally closing the CDR3 is absent here, so this likely arose from a read error. In DNA, the CDR3 is TGCGACAGCAGCTTGGGGTTCCCCTACGAGCAGTACTTA. This codes for CDSSLGFPYEQYL. V usage is TRBV4-1 and J usage is TRBJ2-7, with D unresolved. The CDR3 extends over 13 amino acids. Germline CDR1 reads MGHRA; CDR2 reads YSYEKL.

Remarks on this clonotype: This may arise from a read error, as a much more abundant clone is one base away. The J gene is TRBJ2-7, the V gene TRBV6-5; no clear D. Germline lookup yields CDR1 MNHEY and CDR2 SVGAGI. This CDR3 is 13 amino acids long. V lost 2 bases and J 6 bases, leaving 11 bases between the germline ends. The CDR3 coding sequence is TGTGCCAGCAGTTACACCCAACGGAGCGAGCAGTACTTC. Protein product: CASSYTQRSEQYF.

Comments on this clonotype: It may be a read error: a sequence one base away is much more abundant. The rearrangement links TRBV28 to TRBJ2-7; 8 positions match TRBD1. CDR3 length equals 16 residues. Germline values: CDR1 MDHEN, CDR2 SYDVKM. DNA of the CDR3: TGTGTCAGCAGGGAGAGGAGCGACAGGGGATTCTACGAGCAGTACTTC. Translation: CVSRERSDRGFYEQYF.

This clonotype has more than one count but fewer than ten. This could be a read error, since a much larger clone is one nucleotide away. V usage is TRBV6-1 and J usage is TRBJ2-3; unclear D gene. This CDR3 region has 13 residues. Germline V lookup: CDR1 MNHNS, CDR2 SASEGT. CDR3 in amino acids: CVSSETTSGTQYF. The CDR3 region has the DNA TGTGTCAGCAGTGAAACCACCTCCGGGACGCAGTATTTT.

With regard to this clonotype: Possible read error: a much larger clone is one base away. The J gene is TRBJ2-1, the V gene TRBV6-5, with D possibly being TRBD1 (5 bases). The CDR3 runs 14 residues. Trimming pared 5 bases from V and 7 bases from J, leaving 15 bases between. Germline values: CDR1 MNHEY, CDR2 SVGAGI. The CDR3 coding sequence is TGTGCCAGCAGTCCGGACAAGGTGAGGAATGAGCAGTTCTTC. Its protein is CASSPDKVRNEQFF.

As concerns this clonotype: A read error may produce the germline difference seen at one junction end. The V gene is TRBV11-2, the J gene TRBJ2-1, with a weak D call TRBD2 (6 bases). The CDR3 sequence is 15 residues long. Germline CDR1 reads SGHAT; CDR2 reads FQNNGV. Written as DNA, the CDR3 is TGTGCCAGCAGGGTAGGGCGGGATGCCTACAATGAGCGGTTCTTC. Its protein product is CASRVGRDAYNERFF. Filled out from reference TRBV11-2 and TRBJ2-1, the complete variable domain reads EAGVAQSPRYKIIEKRQSVAFWCNPISGHATLYWYQQILGQGPKLLIQFQNNGVVDDSQLPKDRFSAERLKGVDSTLKIQPAKLEDSAVYLCASRVGRDAYNERFFGPGTRLTVL.

As for this clonotype: A much larger clonotype is one base distant, so this may be a read error. The V and J genes are TRBV6-2 or TRBV6-3 and TRBJ2-1, with no clear D. Germline CDR1 and CDR2: MNHEY and SVGEGT. The ends were cut back, 6 bases at V and 14 bases at J, with 14 bases in the middle. This CDR3 is 11 amino acids long. CDR3 amino acids: CASSLDTSKFF. CDR3 bases: TGTGCCAGCAGCCTCGACACATCTAAGTTCTTC.

Remarks on this clonotype: The junction does not match germline at one end; this may be a read error. This CDR3 is CASSLELETLYF. Written as DNA, the CDR3 is TGTGCCAGCAGCTTAGAATTAGAGACCCTGTACTTC. V gene TRBV11-2 combines with J gene TRBJ2-5; the D is unclear. The V gene's germline CDR1 is SGHAT and CDR2 FQNNGV. This CDR3 has 12 amino acids.

The V gene is TRBV11-2, the J gene TRBJ2-5, with TRBD2 identical over 7 bases. The CDR3 runs 17 residues. Germline V gives CDR1 SGHAT, CDR2 FQNNGV. The V and J ends lost 1 base and 3 bases, in that order; junction bases with no gene match: 11. DNA of the CDR3: TGTGCCAGCAGCTTAGTAATGGGGGGGGGGACGGAAGAGACCCAGTACTTC. Amino acid sequence: CASSLVMGGGTEETQYF.

This clonotype has only a few counts. Lacking the conserved final phenylalanine or tryptophan, this CDR3 likely reflects a read error. This chain joins TRBV6-1 and TRBJ1-1; TRBD1 matches 7 bases. CDR3 length: 13 residues. Germline CDR1 is MNHNS and CDR2 is SASEGT. V lost 8 bases, J lost 5 bases, and 8 bases stayed unmatched. The CDR3 here is CASQINRGTEAFS. The CDR3 region has the DNA TGTGCCAGCCAAATCAACAGGGGAACTGAAGCTTTCTCT.

Of note for this clonotype: This clone may be a read error of a much larger clone one base away. The chain combines TRBV29-1 with TRBJ1-2; 7 bases are a match to TRBD1. Germline trimming cut 7 bases from V and 10 bases from J; bases unmatched to any gene: 9. The germline V gene encodes CDR1 SQVTM and CDR2 ANQGSEA. The CDR3 covers 11 residues. In DNA, the CDR3 is TGCAGCGCTAGGGACAGCCTTGACTACACCTTC. Residues: CSARDSLDYTF.

Points on this clonotype: This may be a read error: a much more frequent sequence differs by one nucleotide. This rearrangement joins TRBV4-1 to TRBJ2-7; D gene unclear. Germline V gives CDR1 MGHRA, CDR2 YSYEKL. The CDR3 is made up of 14 amino acids. The CDR3 DNA is TGCGCCATCAGCCGTCCCGGGCCTAACCGGGAGCAGTACTTC. Translated: CAISRPGPNREQYF.

To note about this clonotype: An end of the junction does not agree with germline; a read error may underlie this. The chain is built from TRBV11-2 and TRBJ2-3; D is ambiguous. The CDR3 totals 10 residues. Per germline, CDR1 SGHAT and CDR2 FQNNGV. The CDR3 DNA follows: TGTGCCAGTTTAACAGATACGCCGTATTTT. Its protein is CASLTDTPYF.

With respect to this clonotype: Because it lacks the conserved phenylalanine or tryptophan at the end, this CDR3 is likely a read error. V and J are TRBV6-1 and TRBJ2-1; 12 bases agree with TRBD2. The CDR3 has 15 residues. The V gene's germline CDR1 is MNHNS and CDR2 SASEGT. Written as DNA, the CDR3 is TGTGCCAGCAGACTGGGACTAGCGGGTTACAACGAGCAGTTCCTC. This sequence encodes CASRLGLAGYNEQFL.

As regards this clonotype: A much larger clone lies one base from this, so it may be a read error. The rearrangement joins TRBV7-2 to TRBJ2-2; D might be TRBD2 (5 bases). Per the germline V gene, CDR1 is SGHTA and CDR2 is FQGNSA. This CDR3 contains 15 residues. The CDR3 sequence is CASSLGTLNTGEPFF. DNA for the CDR3: TGTGCCAGCAGCTTAGGCACCTTAAACACCGGGGAGCCGTTTTTT.

This clonotype was seen more than once but under ten times. The CDR3 nucleotides are TGTGCCAGCAGCGTCGGACAGGGTCGGAATCAGCCCCAGCATTTT. It encodes CASSVGQGRNQPQHF. This chain joins TRBV9 and TRBJ1-5, with TRBD1 matching 8 bases. Germline assignment: CDR1 SGDLS and CDR2 YYNGEE. J gave up 4 bases and V 2 bases, and 5 bases lay outside the gene matches. The CDR3 sequence is 15 residues long. The whole variable domain, remainder taken from reference TRBV9 and TRBJ1-5, is DSGVTQTPKHLITATGQRVTLRCSPRSGDLSVYWYQQSLDQGLQFLIQYYNGEERAKGNILERFSAQQFPDLHSELNLSSLELGDSALYFCASSVGQGRNQPQHFGDGTRLSIL.

This clonotype was found a few times. Just one base apart from a much larger clone, this may be a read error. The chain uses TRBV13 and TRBJ1-6; 9 nucleotides line up with TRBD1. From germline, CDR1 is PRHDT and CDR2 FYEKMQ (reference sequence). This CDR3 contains 14 residues. The CDR3 reads CASNGQGRNSSLHF. CDR3 sequence (DNA): TGTGCCAGCAATGGACAGGGGAGGAATTCATCCCTCCACTTT.

As for this clonotype: One end of the junction does not line up with germline, which may come from a read error. This chain uses TRBV11-2 with TRBJ1-4; a possible D gene is TRBD1 (5 bases). CDR3 length: 17 residues. Germline lookup yields CDR1 SGHAT and CDR2 FQNNGV. The CDR3 spells CASSLDSRGRTNENLFF. Written as DNA, the CDR3 is TGTGCCAGCAGCTTAGATTCGAGGGGACGAACTAATGAAAATCTGTTTTTT.

About this clonotype itself: A read error may account for a junction end that differs from germline. The J gene is TRBJ2-7, the V gene TRBV11-3; D may correspond to TRBD1 or TRBD2 (5 bases each). The CDR3 length is 15 residues. Germline V CDR1 and CDR2: SGHNT, YENEEA. The DNA for the CDR3 is TGTGCCAGCAGCTCGGGGCAGGCGATTTCTTACGAACAGTACTTC. The encoded protein is CASSSGQAISYEQYF.

Ten or more counts support this clonotype. CDR3 sequence reads: CASSFGENYGYTF. As DNA, the CDR3 is TGTGCCAGCAGTTTCGGGGAGAACTATGGCTACACCTTC. V is TRBV12-3 or TRBV12-4 and J is TRBJ1-2, with unresolved D. Trimming removed 3 bases from V and 2 bases from J, with 7 bases in between. This CDR3 spans 13 amino acids.

This clonotype occurred once. The chain is built from TRBV11-2 and TRBJ2-5; D may be TRBD1 (6 bases). The V gene lost 4 bases and the J gene lost 7 bases, with 19 bases spanning the gap. CDR3 size: 15 residues. From germline, CDR1 is SGHAT and CDR2 FQNNGV. The CDR3 is CASSSTGTRDGTQYF. The CDR3 DNA reads TGTGCCAGCAGCTCAACTGGGACAAGGGACGGGACCCAGTACTTC.

Concerning this clonotype: One base away lies a much larger clone, so this may be a sequencing read error. The chain carries TRBV10-3 and TRBJ2-5; 7 nucleotides line up with TRBD1. Germline V lookup: CDR1 ENHRY, CDR2 SYGVKD. This CDR3 has 12 residues. J lost 5 bases, V lost 10 bases, and 7 bases had no gene match. This CDR3 is CATQGVSETQYF. The CDR3 nucleotides read TGTGCCACGCAGGGGGTGTCGGAGACCCAGTACTTC.

V is TRBV5-5 and J is TRBJ1-4; TRBD1 agrees at 7 bases. The CDR3 contains 15 residues. Unmatched junction bases numbered 14, after V lost 5 bases and J lost 10 bases. Germline V lookup: CDR1 SGHKS, CDR2 YYEKEE (reference sequence). DNA of the CDR3: TGTGCCAGCAGTCCGAGACAGGGCGAGGGTGTAAAACTGTTTTTT. This codes for CASSPRQGEGVKLFF.

As regards this clonotype: The germline gene is not matched at one end of the junction; a read error may be the cause. This sequence joins TRBV6-6 and TRBJ2-7; tentative D call: TRBD1 (6 bases). CDR3 size: 15 residues. Per germline, CDR1 MNHNY and CDR2 SVGAGI (reference sequence). The CDR3 bases are TGTGCCAGCAGTAGCCAGAGAGGGGGAGACTACGAGCAGTGCTTC. This encodes CASSSQRGGDYEQCF.

As regards this clonotype: An end of the junction differs from the germline gene, which may be a read error. The V and J genes are TRBV10-3 and TRBJ2-1; 12 positions match TRBD2. There are 17 residues in the CDR3. CDR1 and CDR2 from the germline V gene are ENHRY and SYGVKD. CDR3 in amino acids: CVIRPTSGSLGDNEQFF. CDR3 DNA: TGTGTCATCAGGCCGACTAGCGGGAGCCTAGGGGACAATGAGCAGTTCTTC.